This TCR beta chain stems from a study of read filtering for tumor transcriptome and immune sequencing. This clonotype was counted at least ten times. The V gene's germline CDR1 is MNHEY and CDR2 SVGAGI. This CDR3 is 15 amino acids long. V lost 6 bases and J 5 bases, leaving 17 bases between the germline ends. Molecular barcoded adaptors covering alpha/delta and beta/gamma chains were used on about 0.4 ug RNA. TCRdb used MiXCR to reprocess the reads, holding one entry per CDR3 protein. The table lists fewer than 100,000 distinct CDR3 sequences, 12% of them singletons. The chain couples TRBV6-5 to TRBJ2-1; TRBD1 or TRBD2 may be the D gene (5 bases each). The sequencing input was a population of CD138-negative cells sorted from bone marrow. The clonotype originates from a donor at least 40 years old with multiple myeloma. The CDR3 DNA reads TGTGCCAGCAGCCGGGTCGGGGCAGGGAACAATGAGCAGTTCTTC. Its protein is CASSRVGAGNNEQFF.